These T cell receptor beta chains were read from a single sample in a study of shared clonotypes between healthy human individuals. Using immunoSEQ multiplex PCR, the repertoire was profiled, and TCRdb retains in-frame clones only, with some absent. This table holds about 2 million clones, 85% to 95% found once. The sample taken for sequencing was naive CD8+ T cells sorted from blood. The receptors originated from a man younger than 35 in good health. CDR3s include the opening cysteine and the closing phenylalanine or tryptophan. D genes are given only for firm matches. The size field is filled for only some rows; it gives once, few, many or a size class.

>TRBJ1-4|NA|TRBV30|NA
TGTGCCTGGAGTGTAATGGGGGGCATGAATGAAAAACTGTTTTTT
CAWSVMGGMNEKLFF
>TRBJ2-7|NA|TRBV5-5|NA
TGTGCCAGCAGCTTGGCTAGTACGAGCTCCTACGAGCAGTACTTC
CASSLASTSSYEQYF
>TRBJ1-5|NA|TRBV5-6|NA
TGTGCCAGCAGCTTCGGCGGCCAGCCCCAGCATTTT
CASSFGGQPQHF
>TRBJ1-2|NA|TRBV21-1|NA
TGTGCCAGCAGAAACAGGGGTTATGGCTACACCTTC
CASRNRGYGYTF
>TRBJ2-7|once|TRBV28|TRBD1
TGTGCCAGCAGTTTAGAGGGTGGGACAGGGTACTACGAGCAGTACTTC
CASSLEGGTGYYEQYF
>TRBJ1-2|NA|TRBV21-1|NA
TGTGCCAGCAGCACCACCCCGGAACAGGGGGCTAACGATAACTATGGCTACACCTTC
CASSTTPEQGANDNYGYTF
>TRBJ2-1|NA|TRBV27|NA
TGTGCCAGCAGTTTCCTCAGGGTAAATTCCTACAATGAGCAGTTCTTC
CASSFLRVNSYNEQFF
>TRBJ2-7|once|TRBV7-2|TRBD2
TGTGCCAGCAGCTCCTTGACTAGCTTCTCCTACGAGCAGTACTTC
CASSSLTSFSYEQYF
>TRBJ1-1|NA|TRBV6-5|NA
TGTGCCAGCAGTCCCACAGTTATGAACACTGAAGCTTTCTTT
CASSPTVMNTEAFF
>TRBJ2-7|NA|TRBV5-1|TRBD2
TGCGCCAGCAGCTTAGGGACTAGCGGGAGTTCGATCGAGCAGTACTTC
CASSLGTSGSSIEQYF
>TRBJ2-1|NA|TRBV19|NA
TGTGCCAGTAGTAGGACAGGGGCCACTAGCGGATACAATGAGCAGTTCTTC
CASSRTGATSGYNEQFF
>TRBJ2-7|NA|TRBV5-1|TRBD1
TGCGCCAGCAGCTTGTACAGGACAGGCGCCTACGAGCAGTACTTC
CASSLYRTGAYEQYF
>TRBJ2-3|NA|TRBV14|NA
TGTGCCAGCAGCCAAGTGGAGGCAGATACGCAGTATTTT
CASSQVEADTQYF
>TRBJ1-2|NA|TRBV4-3|NA
TGCGCCAGCAGCCAAGCCGGACCACTAGGGGACTACACCTTC
CASSQAGPLGDYTF
>TRBJ2-7|NA|TRBV7-9|TRBD1
TGTGCCAGCAGCTCATGGGACAGGGGGTACGAGCAGTACTTC
CASSSWDRGYEQYF
>TRBJ1-5|NA|TRBV7-8|NA
TGTGCCAGCAGCTTGGGAGACCAGCCCCAGCATTTT
CASSLGDQPQHF
>TRBJ2-7|NA|TRBV14|TRBD1
TGTGCCAGCAGCCAAGAACCCTTTACAGGGGACGGTTCCTACGAGCAGTACTTC
CASSQEPFTGDGSYEQYF
>TRBJ1-5|few|TRBV7-9|NA
TGTGCCAGCAGCTTAGCAGGGGCCAATCAGCCCCAGCATTTT
CASSLAGANQPQHF
>TRBJ2-7|once|TRBV7-8|TRBD1
TGTGCCAGCAGCTCGAGACAGGGGGTATTTTCCTACGAGCAGTACTTC
CASSSRQGVFSYEQYF
>TRBJ2-7|NA|TRBV20-1|NA
TGCAGTGCTGGTGAAACCTACGAGCAGTACTTC
CSAGETYEQYF
>TRBJ2-7|NA|TRBV4-1|NA
TGCGCCAGCAGCCACTTTGGCAGGGACTCCTACGAGCAGTACTTC
CASSHFGRDSYEQYF
>TRBJ2-1|once|TRBV27|NA
TGTGCCAGCGGTCCTGACAATGAGCAGTTCTTC
CASGPDNEQFF
>TRBJ2-7|NA|TRBV7-9|NA
TGTGCCAGCAGCCCCCCAGGGGGGGAATACGAGCAGTACTTC
CASSPPGGEYEQYF
>TRBJ2-7|NA|TRBV28|NA
TGTGCCATCTCCATAGACCGCTCCTACGAGCAGTACTTC
CAISIDRSYEQYF
>TRBJ1-1|NA|TRBV27|NA
TGTGCCAGCAGGTTGGACAGTCCGAACACTGAAGCTTTCTTT
CASRLDSPNTEAFF
>TRBJ2-5|once|TRBV11-2|NA
TGTGCCAGCAGCAAGCAGGGAACCCAGTACTTC
CASSKQGTQYF
>TRBJ1-5|once|TRBV27|NA
TGTGCCAGCAGTCGGGACGCTGGCAATCAGCCCCAGCATTTT
CASSRDAGNQPQHF
>TRBJ1-6|NA|TRBV6-6|TRBD1
TGTGCCAGCAGCTCTTTTGAAGGGACAGCTAATTCACCCCTCCACTTT
CASSSFEGTANSPLHF
>TRBJ1-1|NA|TRBV20-1|NA
TGCAGTGCTATTCCCACTGAAGCTTTCTTT
CSAIPTEAFF
>TRBJ1-4|NA|TRBV19|NA
TGTGCCAGTAATACGGACCCAACTAATGAAAAACTGTTTTTT
CASNTDPTNEKLFF
>TRBJ1-5|NA|TRBV6-1|NA
TGTGCCAGCAGGGGGCCGGGCCAGCCCCAGCATTTT
CASRGPGQPQHF
>TRBJ2-1|NA|TRBV29-1|NA
TGCAGCGCTCCTTCCGTTTCTACCTACAATGAGCAGTTCTTC
CSAPSVSTYNEQFF
>TRBJ2-2|NA|TRBV7-6|NA
TGTGCCAGCAGCTTAGGTTGGGAGGCCGGGGAGCTGTTTTTT
CASSLGWEAGELFF
>TRBJ1-2|once|TRBV9|NA
TGTGCCAGCAGCCCCTACACAGGCCCTAACTATGGCTACACCTTC
CASSPYTGPNYGYTF
>TRBJ2-1|NA|TRBV27|TRBD2
TGTGCCAGCAGTTTTTCCGGGGGGGTAACTTACAATGAGCAGTTCTTC
CASSFSGGVTYNEQFF
>TRBJ2-5|NA|TRBV5-1|TRBD1
TGCGCCAGCAGCCAATCGACAGGGGGCGTAGAGACCCAGTACTTC
CASSQSTGGVETQYF
>TRBJ2-5|NA|TRBV6-1|NA
TGTGCCAGCAGTGGCGCACTGAACTCCCAAGAGACCCAGTACTTC
CASSGALNSQETQYF
>TRBJ2-7|NA|TRBV7-6|NA
TGTGCCAGCAGCTTAGCCCCCGGGGCGCCGGGCGAGCAGTACTTC
CASSLAPGAPGEQYF
>TRBJ1-2|NA|TRBV4-1|NA
TGCGCCAGCAGCCAACAGGGTTCTACAGCTAACTATGGCTACACCTTC
CASSQQGSTANYGYTF
>TRBJ2-7|NA|TRBV23-1|NA
TGCGCCAGAACTCGGGACCCCCCTAGGGCCTACGAGCAGTACTTC
CARTRDPPRAYEQYF
>TRBJ2-1|NA|TRBV6-1|NA
TGTGCCAGCAGGGAACAAACGAGCAATGAGCAGTTCTTC
CASREQTSNEQFF
>TRBJ2-7|NA|TRBV7-2|TRBD1
TGTGCCAGCAGCTTACTGAGACAGGGGGCATCCGAGCAGTACTTC
CASSLLRQGASEQYF
>TRBJ1-2|NA|TRBV6-5|NA
TGTGCCAGCAGTTACGTTGGGGGGGACTATGGCTACACCTTC
CASSYVGGDYGYTF
>TRBJ1-2|NA|TRBV15|NA
TGTGCCACCAGCAGCTCGGCCGCGCCCGCTAACTATGGCTACACCTTC
CATSSSAAPANYGYTF
>TRBJ2-5|NA|TRBV28|NA
TGTGCCAGCAGTTCGAACAGGGAGGCAGCTCCGGAGACCCAGTACTTC
CASSSNREAAPETQYF
>TRBJ1-4|NA|TRBV5-6|TRBD1
TGTGCCAGCAGCTCCGAAGGACAGGGAGTGAAAGAACTGTTTTTT
CASSSEGQGVKELFF
>TRBJ2-1|NA|TRBV7-9|NA
TGTGCCAGCAGCCCAAGACCAATGAACAATGAGCAGTTCTTC
CASSPRPMNNEQFF
>TRBJ1-1|NA|TRBV27|NA
TGTGCCAGCAGTCTCGCGGGTGGAGGGCACACTGAAGCTTTCTTT
CASSLAGGGHTEAFF
>TRBJ2-7|NA|TRBV4-1|NA
TGCGCCAGCAGTCGACAGGGAGGCGAGCAGTACTTC
CASSRQGGEQYF
>TRBJ1-4|NA|TRBV4-3|NA
TGCGCCAGCAGCCGAGAGGAGGGATCGCGTGAAAAACTGTTTTTT
CASSREEGSREKLFF
>TRBJ2-7|NA|TRBV19|TRBD1
TGTGCCAGTAGCTCGGGACAGGGCTACGAGCAGTACTTC
CASSSGQGYEQYF
>TRBJ2-7|NA|TRBV30|NA
TGTGCCTGGATTCCGCCCTCCGGGGGATACGAGCAGTACTTC
CAWIPPSGGYEQYF
>TRBJ2-7|NA|TRBV27|TRBD1
TGTGCCAGCAGTGCGGATACAACGGACAGGTACGAGCAGTACTTC
CASSADTTDRYEQYF
>TRBJ2-3|once|TRBV9|TRBD2
TGTGCCAGCAGCGTTGCGGGAGGAGCAGATACGCAGTATTTT
CASSVAGGADTQYF
>TRBJ1-1|once|TRBV14|TRBD1
TGTGCCAGCAGACCGAGTGACAGGGACACTGAAGCTTTCTTT
CASRPSDRDTEAFF
>TRBJ2-7|NA|TRBV2|NA
TGTGCCAGCCGGACAATCCACGAGCAGTACTTC
CASRTIHEQYF
>TRBJ2-7|NA|TRBV15|NA
TGTGCCACCAGCAACTTGCCAGGGTACGAGCAGTACTTC
CATSNLPGYEQYF
>TRBJ1-2|NA|TRBV19|NA
TGTGCCAGTAGTATGGTCGGCAAATATGGCTACACCTTC
CASSMVGKYGYTF
>TRBJ1-2|NA|TRBV5-4|NA
TGTGCCAGCAGCTTGGAGTGGGGTGACCTTAACTATGGCTACACCTTC
CASSLEWGDLNYGYTF
>TRBJ1-6|NA|TRBV5-5|TRBD1
TGTGCCAGCAATCTGGGACAGGGGGTTTCCTCACCCCTCCACTTT
CASNLGQGVSSPLHF